The 18 T cell receptor beta chains reported below all come from one sample, sequenced in a study of blood T cell repertoires in COVID-19. Here immunoSEQ multiplex PCR was the method, and the copy in TCRdb shows in-frame clones only, minus some. The profile shows around 470,000 clones, approximately 92% of them singletons. Sample: peripheral blood. All receptors derive from a man between 18 and 35 years old with COVID-19, enrolled during active disease.

This chain links TRBV6-2 or TRBV6-3 with TRBJ2-1; 15 bases are a match to TRBD2. J lost 9 bases, V lost 4 bases, and 4 bases had no gene match. Germline V gives CDR1 MNHEY, CDR2 SVGEGT. The CDR3 contains 15 residues. Here the CDR3 reads CASSSGLAGGGEQFF. CDR3 DNA sequence: TGTGCCAGCAGTTCCGGACTAGCGGGAGGGGGTGAGCAGTTCTTC.

This clone was detected ten times or more. The chain uses TRBV18 and TRBJ1-1; 8 bases align to TRBD1. J lost 0 bases, V lost 7 bases, and 7 bases had no gene match. Germline V gene lookup returns CDR1 KGHSH and CDR2 LQKENI. This CDR3 spans 15 amino acids. CDR3: CASLDRGSMNTEAFF. The CDR3 coding sequence is TGTGCCAGCTTAGACAGGGGAAGCATGAACACTGAAGCTTTCTTT.

This rearrangement joins TRBV6-1 to TRBJ2-3; TRBD2 might be the D (6 bases). Trimming took 2 bases from V and 1 from J, leaving 16 bases between them. Germline CDR1 reads MNHNS; CDR2 reads SASEGT. The CDR3 runs 17 residues. CDR3 coding DNA: TGTGCCAGCAGTGAACGCCTAAGGGGCGGGGGCACAGATACGCAGTATTTT. Protein sequence: CASSERLRGGGTDTQYF.

The chain joins TRBV11-2 to TRBJ2-7, with 13 bases lining up with TRBD2. The V and J ends lost 4 bases and 5 bases, in that order; junction bases with no gene match: 8. CDR3 length equals 16 residues. Per the germline V gene, CDR1 is SGHAT and CDR2 is FQNNGV. CDR3 DNA sequence: TGTGCCAGCAGCTCTACCCGACTAGCGGGGGGCCACGAGCAGTACTTC. This codes for CASSSTRLAGGHEQYF.

This sequence joins TRBV21-1 and TRBJ2-2; the table's D call TRBD1 went unverified against the DNA. TRBV21-1 is assigned pseudogene status. This CDR3 comprises 12 residues. The CDR3: CASSKSSGELFF. In DNA form, the CDR3 reads TGTGCCAGCAGCAAATCCAGCGGGGAGCTGTTTTTT.

V is TRBV14 and J is TRBJ2-5; unclear D gene. CDR3 size: 15 residues. Per the germline V gene, CDR1 is SGHDN and CDR2 is FVKESK. V gave up 4 bases and J gave up 5 bases, with 17 bases separating them. The CDR3 is CASSRLERAWETQYF. CDR3 coding DNA: TGTGCCAGCAGCCGCCTCGAGAGAGCATGGGAGACCCAGTACTTC. The full variable domain, in which reference TRBV14 and TRBJ2-5 provide the parts outside the CDR3, is EAGVTQFPSHSVIEKGQTVTLRCDPISGHDNLYWYRRVMGKEIKFLLHFVKESKQDESGMPNNRFLAERTGGTYSTLKVQPAELEDSGVYFCASSRLERAWETQYFGPGTRLLVL.

The chain combines TRBV5-8 with TRBJ2-1; 11 bases fit TRBD2. The trim removed 0 bases at V and 3 bases at J, leaving 2 bases unmatched. The CDR3 sequence is 16 residues long. Germline CDR1 SGHTS, CDR2 YDEGEE. The CDR3 is CASSLVAGGFYNEQFF. The CDR3, as DNA: TGTGCCAGCAGCTTGGTAGCGGGAGGGTTCTACAATGAGCAGTTCTTC.

In this sample, this clone turned up once. V is TRBV7-9 and J is TRBJ2-3; D is uncertain. The germline V and J ends were trimmed by 1 base and 4 bases, with 3 bases remaining between them. This CDR3 is built from 12 residues. The V gene's germline CDR1 is SEHNR and CDR2 FQNEAQ (reference sequence). DNA of the CDR3: TGTGCCAGCAGCTTAGGAGCAGATACGCAGTATTTT. Its protein is CASSLGADTQYF.

This rearrangement joins TRBV7-9 to TRBJ2-7; D is possibly TRBD1 (6 bases). The length of the CDR3 is 14 residues. V was trimmed by 5 bases and J by 2 bases, leaving 13 bases between them. CDR1 is SEHNR and CDR2 is FQNEAQ in the germline V gene (reference sequence). In DNA form, the CDR3 reads TGTGCCAGCAGCCCCCAAGGACAGCCCTACGAGCAGTACTTC. Protein: CASSPQGQPYEQYF.

The chain recombines TRBV5-4 with TRBJ1-1; 7 bases align to TRBD1. Germline-derived CDR1 and CDR2 are SGHNT and YYREEE (reference sequence). CDR3 length: 15 residues. V lost 0 bases to trimming and J lost 5 bases; unmatched junction nucleotides: 7. CDR3 residues: CASSLGQGGRTEAFF. The CDR3 nucleotides are TGTGCCAGCAGCTTGGGTCAGGGGGGAAGGACTGAAGCTTTCTTT. Full variable domain (remainder filled in from reference TRBV5-4 and TRBJ1-1): ETGVTQSPTHLIKTRGQQVTLRCSSQSGHNTVSWYQQALGQGPQFIFQYYREEENGRGNFPPRFSGLQFPNYSSELNVNALELDDSALYLCASSLGQGGRTEAFFGQGTRLTVV.

The chain couples TRBV5-1 to TRBJ2-7, with D tentatively TRBD1 (6 bases). The CDR3 extends over 17 amino acids. CDR1 is SGHRS, CDR2 YFSETQ, per germline. The ends were cut back, 0 bases at V and 3 bases at J, with 19 bases in the middle. The DNA for the CDR3 is TGCGCCAGCAGCTTGGTATCTTTAGGGACAAACTACTACGAGCAGTACTTC. Translated, it gives CASSLVSLGTNYYEQYF.

Concerning this clone: At one end, the junction sequence differs from germline, possibly due to a read error. J is TRBJ1-1 and V is TRBV3-1 (or the pseudogene TRBV3-2), with TRBD1 matching over 9 bases. Per germline, CDR1 LGHDT and CDR2 YNNKEL (reference sequence). The CDR3 covers 15 residues. The DNA of the CDR3 is TGTGCCAGCAGCCAAGATTTTGCGGGACAGGGTAGATTCCTCTTT. As protein: CASSQDFAGQGRFLF.

The genes are TRBV15 and TRBJ1-2; D gene unclear. Germline V gene lookup returns CDR1 LNHNV and CDR2 YYDKDF (reference sequence). The CDR3 totals 18 residues. V dropped 1 base and J dropped 3 bases, with 21 bases sitting between them. CDR3 protein: CATSRGLDLAVFHYGYTF. The DNA for the CDR3 is TGTGCCACCAGCAGAGGCCTGGACTTGGCAGTATTTCACTATGGCTACACCTTC.

Written as DNA, the CDR3 is TGCGCCAGCAGCTTGGGGGCGATGAGCTCCTACGAGCAGTACTTC. Translated: CASSLGAMSSYEQYF. This chain connects TRBV5-1 to TRBJ2-7, with unresolved D. Germline assignment: CDR1 SGHRS and CDR2 YFSETQ. Trimming cost V 0 bases and J 0 bases, with 10 bases left between them. The CDR3 spans 15 residues.

The V gene is TRBV6-5, the J gene TRBJ1-1, with no clear D. CDR3 length: 13 residues. Trimming removed 0 bases from V and 4 bases from J, with 6 bases in between. CDR1 and CDR2 from the germline V gene are MNHEY and SVGAGI. The CDR3 is CASSYSEGTEAFF. DNA of the CDR3: TGTGCCAGCAGTTACTCGGAGGGCACTGAAGCTTTCTTT.

The J gene is TRBJ2-3, the V gene TRBV5-1; D is ambiguous. Germline assignment: CDR1 SGHRS and CDR2 YFSETQ. CDR3 size: 15 residues. Between the trimmed V and J ends, which lost 2 bases and 11 bases, there was a span of 21 bases. The CDR3 protein is CASSFDAALGLRQYF. Here the CDR3 DNA reads TGCGCCAGCAGCTTTGATGCGGCTCTGGGTTTAAGGCAGTATTTT.

The chain couples TRBV19 to TRBJ2-3, with D unresolved. V lost 6 bases and J 3 bases, leaving 7 bases between the germline ends. The CDR3 contains 12 residues. Germline V gene lookup returns CDR1 LNHDA and CDR2 SQIVND (reference sequence). CDR3 protein: CASSPTTDTQYF. The CDR3 coding sequence is TGTGCCAGTAGCCCGACAACAGATACGCAGTATTTT. Complete variable domain (other parts from reference TRBV19 and TRBJ2-3): DGGITQSPKYLFRKEGQNVTLSCEQNLNHDAMYWYRQDPGQGLRLIYYSQIVNDFQKGDIAEGYSVSREKKESFPLTVTSAQKNPTAFYLCASSPTTDTQYFGPGTRLTVL.

This chain links TRBV14 with TRBJ2-2; D is unresolved. This CDR3 has 14 residues. CDR1 is SGHDN, CDR2 FVKESK, per germline. V lost 0 bases and J 4 bases, leaving 6 bases between the germline ends. CDR3 sequence (DNA): TGTGCCAGCAGCCAAGATTGGAGCACCGGGGAGCTGTTTTTT. It codes for CASSQDWSTGELFF. Complete variable domain (other parts from reference TRBV14 and TRBJ2-2): EAGVTQFPSHSVIEKGQTVTLRCDPISGHDNLYWYRRVMGKEIKFLLHFVKESKQDESGMPNNRFLAERTGGTYSTLKVQPAELEDSGVYFCASSQDWSTGELFFGEGSRLTVL.